A single sample gave rise to the 18 T cell receptor beta chains below, sequenced in a study of T-cell memory formation after mild COVID-19. TCRdb independently ran MiXCR on the 5' RACE reads; one entry per CDR3 protein. This table holds about 260,000 distinct CDR3 sequences, approximately 16% found once. Sample: PBMCs or a T cell subset sorted from them (not recorded which). Receptors originate from a young man who had mild COVID-19 (a few samples of this study predate the infection). Cell type and time point are not known.

This clonotype was recorded a few times. The chain has TRBV7-3 and TRBJ1-1; the D is unclear. Trimming stripped 2 bases from V and 5 bases from J, with 12 bases between. This CDR3 is built from 14 residues. Looked up from germline, CDR1 is SGHTA and CDR2 is FQGTGA. CDR3 nucleotides: TGTGCCAGCAGCTTAGACGGGAGAGGAACTGAAGCTTTCTTT. Translation gives CASSLDGRGTEAFF.

The table lists this clonotype with a few counts. The rearrangement links TRBV6-5 to TRBJ2-3; D ambiguous. The CDR3 is 17 residues long. Germline lookup yields CDR1 MNHEY and CDR2 SVGAGI. V was pared by 0 bases and J by 2 bases, with 15 bases between. The DNA of the CDR3 is TGTGCCAGCAGTTACTCGAGGCCAGGTAGTATCACAGATACGCAGTATTTT. This translates into CASSYSRPGSITDTQYF.

The chain links TRBV10-3 to TRBJ2-7, with D possibly being TRBD2 (6 bases). Germline V gene sequence: CDR1 ENHRY, CDR2 SYGVKD. The CDR3 has 11 residues. With 10 bases removed from V and 3 bases from J, the gap between germline ends came to 10 bases. CDR3 in amino acids: CATDGGYEQYF. DNA of the CDR3: TGTGCCACCGACGGGGGCTACGAGCAGTACTTC.

This clonotype was counted between two and nine times. The V call is TRBV7-9, the J call TRBJ2-5; perhaps D is TRBD1 or TRBD2 (5 bases each). CDR3 length: 14 residues. Trimming cost V 5 bases and J 5 bases, with 15 bases left between them. The germline V gene encodes CDR1 SEHNR and CDR2 FQNEAQ (reference sequence). The CDR3 coding sequence is TGTGCCAGCAGCCCCCGGCCCCGGGGCGAGACCCAGTACTTC. Translated, it gives CASSPRPRGETQYF.

This clonotype was detected only a few times. V gene TRBV6-5 combines with J gene TRBJ2-3; tentative D call: TRBD1 (6 bases). Between the trimmed V and J ends, which lost 6 bases and 5 bases, there was a span of 12 bases. This CDR3 region has 13 residues. The germline gives CDR1 MNHEY, CDR2 SVGAGI. CDR3 protein: CASRFRQEDTQYF. The CDR3 coding sequence is TGTGCCAGCAGGTTCCGACAGGAAGATACGCAGTATTTT.

Ten or more counts support this clonotype. The V and J genes are TRBV7-6 and TRBJ1-1; the D gene is possibly TRBD1 (5 bases). The CDR3 runs 13 residues. The germline V and J ends were trimmed by 2 bases and 5 bases, with 9 bases remaining between them. From germline, CDR1 is SGHVS and CDR2 FNYEAQ. The DNA for the CDR3 is TGTGCCAGCAGCTTAACCAGGGAAACTGAAGCTTTCTTT. As protein: CASSLTRETEAFF.

This clonotype came up a few times. At one end, the junction sequence differs from germline, possibly due to a read error. V usage is TRBV12-3 or TRBV12-4 and J usage is TRBJ2-2; D is tentatively TRBD1 or TRBD2 (6 bases each). The CDR3 has 18 amino acids. The CDR3 protein is CASSLTRDWGPNAGELFF. CDR3 nucleotide sequence: TGTGCCAGCAGTTTGACCCGGGACTGGGGGCCGAACGCCGGGGAGCTGTTTTTT.

The chain joins TRBV6-5 to TRBJ2-3; no clear D. Per germline, CDR1 MNHEY and CDR2 SVGAGI. This CDR3 is 13 amino acids long. V was trimmed by 6 bases and J by 0 bases, leaving 7 bases between them. The CDR3 region has the DNA TGTGCCAGCAGAACTGGCAGCACAGATACGCAGTATTTT. Translation gives CASRTGSTDTQYF.

This clonotype was seen more than once but under ten times. V usage is TRBV7-2 and J usage is TRBJ1-1; perhaps TRBD1 as D (5 bases). The CDR3 extends over 12 amino acids. Germline CDR1 reads SGHTA; CDR2 reads FQGNSA. Trimming took 4 bases from V and 6 from J, leaving 9 bases between them. Here the CDR3 DNA reads TGTGCCAGCAGCTCCGGGGGTCCTGAAGCTTTCTTT. It yields the protein CASSSGGPEAFF.

The V gene is TRBV7-8, the J gene TRBJ2-7; no firm D call. V was trimmed by 1 base and J by 2 bases, leaving 24 bases between them. There are 19 residues in the CDR3. Germline values: CDR1 SGHVS, CDR2 FQNEAQ. The DNA for the CDR3 is TGTGCCAGCAGCTTAGGAACCCTAGGAACTGTGGTGATCACCTACGAGCAGTACGTC. Protein: CASSLGTLGTVVITYEQYV.

This clonotype was counted only a few times. The rearrangement uses TRBV6-2 or TRBV6-3 and TRBJ2-7; maybe TRBD2 (5 bases). The germline V gene encodes CDR1 MNHEY and CDR2 SVGEGT. CDR3 length: 13 residues. The V end lost 7 bases, the J end lost 1 base, and 11 bases lay between the germline ends. The DNA of the CDR3 is TGTGCCAGCATAGGAGGCAGTTCCTACGAGCAGTACTTC. This encodes CASIGGSSYEQYF.

This clonotype was detected only a few times. This chain links TRBV12-3 or TRBV12-4 with TRBJ2-2; maybe TRBD1 (6 bases). Between the trimmed V and J ends, which lost 7 bases and 4 bases, there was a span of 10 bases. The CDR3 spans 13 residues. The CDR3 DNA reads TGTGCCAGCAAGAGGGGGTCCACCGGGGAGCTGTTTTTT. Its protein is CASKRGSTGELFF.

The table lists this clonotype with many counts. The rearrangement joins TRBV12-3 or TRBV12-4 to TRBJ1-6, with 9 nucleotides matching TRBD1. V dropped 3 bases and J dropped 7; count of bases not matched to a gene: 4. This CDR3 contains 15 residues. CDR3 sequence reads: CASSFLGQGNSPLHF. CDR3 bases: TGTGCCAGCAGTTTTTTGGGACAGGGAAATTCACCCCTCCACTTT.

This clonotype showed up just a few times. This sequence joins TRBV7-3 and TRBJ2-3, with 13 bases matching TRBD2. The germline V gene has CDR1 SGHTA and CDR2 FQGTGA. The CDR3 runs to 16 residues. Losses at the gene ends were 5 bases for V and 2 bases for J; bases not matched to a gene: 4. CDR3 protein: CASSKTSGGATDTQYF. The CDR3 nucleotides read TGTGCCAGCAGCAAAACTAGCGGGGGGGCCACAGATACGCAGTATTTT.

J is TRBJ1-6 and V is TRBV7-9; D is unclear. Germline V CDR1 and CDR2: SEHNR, FQNEAQ (reference sequence). V lost 2 bases, J lost 8 bases, and 13 bases lay in between. The CDR3 runs 15 residues. The chain's CDR3 is CASSLRGPSDSPLHF. The CDR3 DNA reads as TGTGCCAGCAGCTTAAGAGGGCCCTCGGATTCACCCCTCCACTTT.

The V gene is TRBV6-1, the J gene TRBJ2-2; a possible D gene is TRBD1 (6 bases). CDR1 and CDR2 from the germline V gene are MNHNS and SASEGT. V was clipped by 2 bases and J by 4 bases, with 11 bases between them. The CDR3 runs 15 residues. The CDR3, as DNA: TGTGCCAGCAGTGAACGGGACACAAGCACCGGGGAGCTGTTTTTT. This codes for CASSERDTSTGELFF.

This clonotype was picked up a small number of times. The chain is built from TRBV7-2 and TRBJ2-7, with D maybe TRBD2 (5 bases). Germline V CDR1 and CDR2: SGHTA, FQGNSA. Trimming removed 2 bases from V and 3 bases from J, with 11 bases in between. The CDR3 has 14 residues. The CDR3 DNA is TGTGCCAGCAGCTTAAAAAGCGGAGGCTACGAGCAGTACTTC. Translation: CASSLKSGGYEQYF.

The V and J genes are TRBV6-5 and TRBJ2-3; D might be TRBD2 (5 bases). The CDR3 loop spans 15 amino acids. Trimming shortened V by 4 bases and J by 2 bases, and 13 bases separated the two germline ends. Germline V lookup: CDR1 MNHEY, CDR2 SVGAGI. CDR3 region: CASSSPAGNTDTQYF. The DNA of the CDR3 is TGTGCCAGCAGTTCCCCCGCGGGTAACACAGATACGCAGTATTTT.